The 31 T cell receptor beta chains in this list originate from one sample, sequenced in a study of cytomegalovirus exposure and HLA in healthy donors. The protocol was immunoSEQ multiplex PCR, while the TCRdb copy is restricted to in-frame clones and leaves out a portion. The data contain about 63,000 clones, roughly 90% of them singletons. The specimen sequenced was PBMCs. The source is a woman under 30 in good health and CMV-seronegative.

This clone occurred a few times. This CDR3 is CASSPVGAVKGYTF. The CDR3 DNA reads TGTGCCAGCAGCCCCGTGGGGGCCGTGAAGGGCTACACCTTC. The gene calls are TRBV7-9 and TRBJ1-2, with D maybe TRBD1 (6 bases). Germline CDR1 reads SEHNR; CDR2 reads FQNEAQ (reference sequence). The CDR3 contains 14 residues. With 5 bases removed from V and 8 bases from J, the gap between germline ends came to 18 bases.

The genes are TRBV18 and TRBJ2-1; 9 positions agree with TRBD1. Unmatched junction bases numbered 7, after V lost 4 bases and J lost 6 bases. Per the germline V gene, CDR1 is KGHSH and CDR2 is LQKENI. CDR3 length: 15 amino acids. The CDR3 DNA sequence: TGTGCCAGCTCACTCCACAGGGGGCCTAGCAATGAGCAGTTCTTC. Amino acid sequence: CASSLHRGPSNEQFF.

The chain employs TRBV19 and TRBJ2-1; D is possibly TRBD2 (5 bases). V shed 7 bases and J shed 1 base, with 8 bases lying between them. The germline CDR1 and CDR2 sequences are LNHDA and SQIVND (reference sequence). This CDR3 spans 13 amino acids. The CDR3 spells CASKGLSYNEQFF. The CDR3 nucleotides are TGTGCCAGTAAAGGACTGTCCTACAATGAGCAGTTCTTC.

The genes are TRBV27 and TRBJ2-1; a weak D match, TRBD2 (5 bases). CDR3 length equals 14 residues. V shed 8 bases and J shed 7 bases, with 18 bases lying between them. The V gene's germline CDR1 is MNHEY and CDR2 SMNVEV (reference sequence). The CDR3 loop reads CASSSGVLLNEQFF. Written as DNA, the CDR3 is TGTGCCAGCTCCTCCGGGGTATTGTTGAATGAGCAGTTCTTC.

The rearrangement uses TRBV5-1 and TRBJ1-2; unclear D gene. Trimming shortened V by 0 bases and J by 4 bases, and 4 bases separated the two germline ends. Germline CDR1 reads SGHRS; CDR2 reads YFSETQ. The CDR3 has 12 amino acids. The CDR3 region has the DNA TGCGCCAGCAGCTTGGACGGCTATGGCTACACCTTC. Translated, it gives CASSLDGYGYTF.

This sequence joins TRBV6-4 and TRBJ1-2, with D possibly TRBD1 on 5 matching bases. Germline CDR1 and CDR2: MRHNA and SNTAGT. The CDR3 has 14 residues. Between the trimmed V and J ends, which lost 6 bases and 8 bases, there was a span of 19 bases. CDR3 sequence (DNA): TGTGCCAGCAGCGGTGAGGTAGGGGCTGGAGGCTACACCTTC. This sequence encodes CASSGEVGAGGYTF.

This rearrangement joins TRBV30 to TRBJ1-6; 8 positions agree with TRBD1. CDR1 is GTSNPN, CDR2 SVGIG, per germline (reference sequence). V dropped 8 bases and J dropped 7; count of bases not matched to a gene: 7. The CDR3 totals 13 residues. In DNA form, the CDR3 reads TGTGCCAGCCAGGGGGCCGGAAATTCACCCCTCCACTTT. Translation: CASQGAGNSPLHF.

V is TRBV27 and J is TRBJ2-3, with D maybe TRBD2 (7 bases). CDR3 length equals 15 residues. From germline, CDR1 is MNHEY and CDR2 SMNVEV (reference sequence). Deletions cut 8 bases from V and 5 bases from J, with 20 bases between. The CDR3 loop is CASRDWGGRVDTQYF. CDR3 coding DNA: TGTGCCAGCCGCGACTGGGGGGGCCGGGTAGATACGCAGTATTTT.

The J gene is TRBJ2-5, the V gene TRBV28, with no clear D. V was pared by 3 bases and J by 3 bases, with 11 bases between. The CDR3 extends over 14 amino acids. The germline V gene encodes CDR1 MDHEN and CDR2 SYDVKM. The CDR3 region is CASSFGGSKETQYF. The CDR3 bases are TGTGCCAGCAGTTTCGGCGGAAGCAAAGAGACCCAGTACTTC.

V is TRBV30 and J is TRBJ1-2; perhaps TRBD1 as D (6 bases). The CDR3 covers 18 residues. Germline CDR1 is GTSNPN and CDR2 is SVGIG (reference sequence). V lost 2 bases and J lost 11, with 33 bases in between. The CDR3 DNA follows: TGTGCCTGGAGTCGTTCCGACAGGCTATACCCTCGTATTGGGTGGTACACCTTC. Protein product: CAWSRSDRLYPRIGWYTF.

The chain is built from TRBV5-4 and TRBJ2-7; 9 bases align to TRBD1. The V and J ends lost 0 bases and 3 bases, in that order; junction bases with no gene match: 4. Germline V CDR1 and CDR2: SGHNT, YYREEE (reference sequence). This CDR3 comprises 15 residues. CDR3 residues: CASSLEQGARYEQYF. In nucleotides, the CDR3 is TGTGCCAGCAGCTTGGAACAGGGGGCGCGCTACGAGCAGTACTTC.

The CDR3 DNA reads as TGTGCCAGCACCCTCTCAGGGGGCTGGGACGAGCAGTACTTC. Its protein is CASTLSGGWDEQYF. The chain couples TRBV28 to TRBJ2-7, with 8 nucleotides matching TRBD1. The V gene end was trimmed by 7 bases and the J gene end by 5 bases; junction bases not matched to a gene: 10. The CDR3 is 14 amino acids. CDR1 is MDHEN and CDR2 is SYDVKM in the germline V gene.

This rearrangement joins TRBV27 to TRBJ2-5; 7 nucleotides align to TRBD1. After removal of 6 bases from V and 1 base from J, the junction contained 17 bases not matched to a gene. Germline CDR1 is MNHEY and CDR2 is SMNVEV (reference sequence). CDR3 length: 18 amino acids. The CDR3 bases are TGTGCCAGCAGACTCCAACCCAACCCGGGACAGTTCCAAGAGACCCAGTACTTC. This translates into CASRLQPNPGQFQETQYF.

The chain joins TRBV6-1 to TRBJ2-1; TRBD2 matches 14 bases. This CDR3 contains 15 residues. The junction had 4 bases not matched to a gene; V was cut back by 6 bases and J by 6 bases. Germline V gives CDR1 MNHNS, CDR2 SASEGT. The CDR3 DNA is TGTGCCAGCAGGGCCGGGACTAGCGGGAGCAATGAGCAGTTCTTC. Encoded protein: CASRAGTSGSNEQFF.

The table lists this clone with a few counts. The V and J genes are TRBV29-1 and TRBJ2-3, with TRBD1 identical over 7 bases. Germline trimming cut 5 bases from V and 5 bases from J; bases unmatched to any gene: 7. The length of the CDR3 is 13 residues. CDR1 and CDR2 from the germline V gene are SQVTM and ANQGSEA. The CDR3 coding sequence is TGCAGCGTTAACAGGGGTGGAGTAGATACGCAGTATTTT. It yields the protein CSVNRGGVDTQYF.

The V call is TRBV6-6, the J call TRBJ2-5, with TRBD1 identical over 7 bases. The germline gives CDR1 MNHNY, CDR2 SVGAGI (reference sequence). CDR3 length equals 14 residues. The junction had 5 bases not matched to a gene; V was cut back by 0 bases and J by 7 bases. The CDR3 loop is CASSYSDRAGTQYF. The CDR3 DNA sequence: TGTGCCAGCAGTTACTCCGACAGGGCCGGGACCCAGTACTTC.

The V and J genes are TRBV7-6 and TRBJ2-3; TRBD2 matches at 11 bases. The CDR3 is 16 residues long. Trimming removed 5 bases from V and 2 bases from J; junction bases left unmatched: 6. Germline CDR1 SGHVS, CDR2 FNYEAQ. The CDR3 sequence: CASSVLAGGLTDTQYF. The CDR3 DNA sequence: TGTGCCAGCAGCGTTCTAGCGGGGGGACTCACAGATACGCAGTATTTT.

The chain combines TRBV6-4 with TRBJ2-3; TRBD1 matches 10 bases. V shed 4 bases, J shed 5 bases, and the junction held 6 bases outside the gene matches. Per germline, CDR1 MRHNA and CDR2 SNTAGT. The CDR3 contains 15 residues. Written as DNA, the CDR3 is TGTGCCAGCAGTGGGACAGGGGGATCCGGAGATACGCAGTATTTT. Its protein product is CASSGTGGSGDTQYF.

The chain is built from TRBV13 and TRBJ2-1; 10 bases map to TRBD2. CDR1 is PRHDT and CDR2 is FYEKMQ in the germline V gene (reference sequence). CDR3 size: 15 residues. V trimming: 0 bases; J trimming: 10 bases; junction bases outside the gene matches: 6. The DNA of the CDR3 is TGTGCCAGCAGCTTAGGACTAGCGGGATTCAACGAGCAGTTCTTC. It encodes CASSLGLAGFNEQFF.

The rearrangement joins TRBV5-4 to TRBJ2-7, with TRBD2 identical over 8 bases. CDR1 is SGHNT, CDR2 YYREEE, per germline (reference sequence). V shed 4 bases, J shed 5 bases, and the junction held 17 bases outside the gene matches. This CDR3 comprises 17 residues. Written as DNA, the CDR3 is TGTGCCAGCAGCGACGTTTTAGCGGGAACTAAAAGGGACGAGCAGTACTTC. Translating it yields CASSDVLAGTKRDEQYF.

In this sample, this clone turned up a few times. The gene calls are TRBV29-1 and TRBJ1-2; 7 bases align to TRBD1. The CDR3 loop spans 12 amino acids. The junction had 2 bases not matched to a gene; V was cut back by 4 bases and J by 3 bases. Germline CDR1 reads SQVTM; CDR2 reads ANQGSEA. The CDR3 spells CSVGGQDYGYTF. For the CDR3, the DNA is TGCAGCGTTGGAGGACAGGACTATGGCTACACCTTC.

The rearrangement uses TRBV15 and TRBJ1-6, with TRBD1 identical over 9 bases. The CDR3 spans 15 residues. V lost 3 bases, J lost 10 bases, and 7 bases stayed unmatched. In germline, CDR1 is LNHNV, CDR2 YYDKDF (reference sequence). DNA for the CDR3: TGTGCCACCAGCAGTATGGGACAGGGCCAATCACCCCTCCACTTT. Its translation is CATSSMGQGQSPLHF. The variable domain in full, with the rest retrieved from reference TRBV15 and TRBJ1-6, is DAMVIQNPRYQVTQFGKPVTLSCSQTLNHNVMYWYQQKSSQAPKLLFHYYDKDFNNEADTPDNFQSRRPNTSFCFLDIRSPGLGDTAMYLCATSSMGQGQSPLHFGNGTRLTVT.

V is TRBV7-9 and J is TRBJ1-1, with 9 bases that match TRBD1. There are 15 residues in the CDR3. The germline CDR1 and CDR2 sequences are SEHNR and FQNEAQ (reference sequence). Trimming removed 5 bases from V and 0 bases from J; junction bases left unmatched: 4. The CDR3 here is CASSRDRVMNTEAFF. The CDR3 DNA follows: TGTGCCAGCAGCCGGGACAGGGTCATGAACACTGAAGCTTTCTTT.

This chain connects TRBV11-2 to TRBJ1-4; TRBD1 matches at 9 bases. J gave up 4 bases and V 5 bases, and 14 bases lay outside the gene matches. Germline lookup yields CDR1 SGHAT and CDR2 FQNNGV. This CDR3 has 18 amino acids. Here the CDR3 DNA reads TGTGCCAGCAGCGGTTTATTAGGAGGACAGGGGAATAATGAAAAACTGTTTTTT. Its protein is CASSGLLGGQGNNEKLFF.

This chain uses TRBV6-1 with TRBJ2-7; 7 nucleotides match TRBD2. Trimming removed 4 bases from V and 2 bases from J; junction bases left unmatched: 8. CDR3 length: 15 amino acids. CDR1 and CDR2 from the germline V gene are MNHNS and SASEGT. CDR3: CASSVSGGGPYEQYF. In nucleotides, the CDR3 is TGTGCCAGCAGTGTAAGTGGCGGGGGTCCCTACGAGCAGTACTTC.

This clone was recorded once. The J gene is TRBJ2-3, the V gene TRBV5-1, with 15 bases that match TRBD2. The CDR3 totals 17 residues. The germline CDR1 and CDR2 sequences are SGHRS and YFSETQ. Trimming cost V 0 bases and J 3 bases; bases outside gene matches: 2. This CDR3 is CASSLGTSGRGTDTQYF. CDR3 sequence (DNA): TGCGCCAGCAGCTTGGGGACTAGCGGGAGGGGAACAGATACGCAGTATTTT.

In this sample, this clone turned up a few times. The V call is TRBV7-6, the J call TRBJ2-1; tentative D call: TRBD2 (6 bases). Germline V gene sequence: CDR1 SGHVS, CDR2 FNYEAQ. V dropped 1 base and J dropped 4 bases, with 14 bases sitting between them. The CDR3 consists of 16 residues. The chain's CDR3 is CASSLGSSVTYNEQFF. DNA for the CDR3: TGTGCCAGCAGCTTAGGTTCTAGCGTGACTTACAATGAGCAGTTCTTC.

The V and J genes are TRBV27 and TRBJ2-7; TRBD2 matches at 7 bases. This CDR3 has 17 residues. V dropped 5 bases and J dropped 6; count of bases not matched to a gene: 19. CDR1 is MNHEY, CDR2 SMNVEV, per germline (reference sequence). The CDR3 sequence: CASSPLLVRAGVLEQYF. For the CDR3, the DNA is TGTGCCAGCAGTCCCCTCCTCGTCAGGGCGGGAGTCCTCGAGCAGTACTTC.

This chain joins TRBV6-6 and TRBJ1-3; TRBD1 agrees at 10 bases. Germline V gene lookup returns CDR1 MNHNY and CDR2 SVGAGI (reference sequence). This CDR3 is 16 amino acids long. V dropped 2 bases and J dropped 4; count of bases not matched to a gene: 5. CDR3 bases: TGTGCCAGCAGTTACGAGGGACAGGGGTTCGGAAACACCATATATTTT. Its protein product is CASSYEGQGFGNTIYF.

The V and J genes are TRBV28 and TRBJ2-1; D is possibly TRBD2 (5 bases). V gave up 5 bases and J gave up 1 base, with 15 bases separating them. The CDR3 runs 16 residues. Germline V gene lookup returns CDR1 MDHEN and CDR2 SYDVKM. CDR3 in amino acids: CASSPPLLESYNEQFF. The CDR3 region has the DNA TGTGCCAGCAGTCCCCCGCTACTAGAATCCTACAATGAGCAGTTCTTC.

V is TRBV19 and J is TRBJ2-2; D may be TRBD2 (6 bases). The germline V gene encodes CDR1 LNHDA and CDR2 SQIVND (reference sequence). The CDR3 consists of 16 residues. The germline V and J ends were trimmed by 1 base and 1 base, with 10 bases remaining between them. CDR3 nucleotides: TGTGCCAGTAGTATAGTGGCGGGGAGGAACACCGGGGAGCTGTTTTTT. This gives the protein CASSIVAGRNTGELFF.